The clone carrying this T cell receptor beta chain was seen at least ten times. Its cognate antigen is unknown. TCRdb itself ran the 5' RACE reads through MiXCR, one entry per CDR3 protein. The sample yields 55,000 to 65,000 distinct CDR3 sequences, around 10% seen once. This sample is part of a study of early T cells in non-severe SARS-CoV-2 infection. Regarding the study as a whole: VDJdb matching favored anti-spike CD8 responses, missing private and CD4 specificities.

This CDR3 has 14 residues. Between the trimmed V and J ends, which lost 2 bases and 2 bases, there was a span of 9 bases. This sequence joins TRBV12-3 or TRBV12-4 and TRBJ1-1, with D uncertain. The sequenced material came from whole blood. This receptor was identified in an adult who was a healthcare worker with PCR-confirmed SARS-CoV-2 infection or an uninfected control (not recorded which). In DNA, the CDR3 is TGTGCCAGCAGTTTAAACAGCGCCAACACTGAAGCTTTCTTT. This gives the protein CASSLNSANTEAFF.